This is a list of T cell receptor beta chains from one sample in a study of blood T cell repertoires in COVID-19. Data came from immunoSEQ multiplex PCR; TCRdb stores just in-frame clones and leaves some out. The sample holds tens of thousands of clones, under 95% seen once. Material: peripheral blood. Receptors originate from a human donor in a cohort sampled during active COVID-19. Each CDR3 is given with its conserved first and last residue. A D gene is named only where the DNA matches it firmly. Part of the rows lack a size; the others show once, few, many or a class for expanded clones.

D gene,clone size,J gene,V gene,CDR3 protein,CDR3 DNA
TRBD1,-,TRBJ1-6,TRBV9,CASSVVSGGGNSPLHF,TGTGCCAGCAGCGTAGTTTCAGGGGGAGGTAATTCACCCCTCCACTTT
-,-,TRBJ1-2,TRBV5-1,CASSLVFAGGGYTF,TGCGCCAGCAGCTTGGTTTTCGCGGGGGGTGGCTACACCTTC
TRBD2,-,TRBJ2-7,TRBV28,CASRSSGRTYEQYF,TGTGCCAGCAGGTCTAGCGGCCGGACCTACGAGCAGTACTTC
TRBD2,-,TRBJ2-1,TRBV3-1/TRBV3-2,CASSQDPGRAQGDNEQFF,TGTGCCAGCAGCCAAGATCCCGGGAGGGCCCAGGGTGACAATGAGCAGTTCTTC
TRBD1,-,TRBJ2-7,TRBV27,CASSFQTGSGEQYF,TGTGCCAGCAGTTTCCAGACAGGGAGTGGCGAGCAGTACTTC
-,once,TRBJ1-5,TRBV6-6,CAAMGGVLGNQPQHF,TGTGCCGCAATGGGAGGGGTTTTGGGCAATCAGCCCCAGCATTTT
TRBD1,-,TRBJ1-2,TRBV12-3/TRBV12-4,CASSWTGIGYTF,TGTGCCAGCAGTTGGACAGGGATTGGCTACACCTTC
-,-,TRBJ2-4,TRBV24-1,CATSDSWTGENIQYF,TGTGCCACCAGTGATTCTTGGACGGGGGAAAACATTCAGTACTTC
-,-,TRBJ2-7,TRBV18,CASSGYRDEQYF,TGTGCCAGCTCAGGTTACAGGGACGAGCAGTACTTC
-,-,TRBJ2-5,TRBV7-2,CASSLAVRFQETQYF,TGTGCCAGCAGCTTAGCCGTCAGATTCCAAGAGACCCAGTACTTC
-,-,TRBJ2-5,TRBV14,CASSQDLGGIGTQYF,TGTGCCAGCAGCCAAGATCTGGGGGGAATCGGGACCCAGTACTTC
TRBD1,-,TRBJ2-2,TRBV5-6,CASSLAGTGNTGELFF,TGTGCCAGCAGCTTGGCCGGGACAGGGAACACCGGGGAGCTGTTTTTT
-,few,TRBJ1-1,TRBV7-9,CASSLISTEAFF,TGTGCCAGCAGCTTAATTTCGACTGAAGCTTTCTTT
TRBD1,-,TRBJ1-4,TRBV7-8,CASSSPAQGESFEKLFF,TGTGCCAGCAGCTCCCCGGCGCAGGGGGAGAGTTTTGAAAAACTGTTTTTT
-,-,TRBJ2-7,TRBV19,CASSASILNYEQYF,TGTGCCAGTAGTGCCTCAATACTGAACTACGAGCAGTACTTC
-,-,TRBJ2-3,TRBV5-4,CASSLEGGPGTQYF,TGTGCCAGCAGCTTGGAAGGGGGTCCCGGGACGCAGTATTTT
TRBD2,-,TRBJ2-5,TRBV28,CASTGRFGETQYF,TGTGCCAGCACCGGGAGGTTCGGGGAGACCCAGTACTTC
-,-,TRBJ2-7,TRBV5-1,CASSLSQGLREQYF,TGCGCCAGCAGCTTGTCGCAGGGGTTGAGGGAGCAGTACTTC
-,-,TRBJ1-1,TRBV19,CASSPVWRGTEAFF,TGTGCCAGTAGCCCCGTGTGGCGAGGCACTGAAGCTTTCTTT
TRBD2,-,TRBJ2-5,TRBV3-1/TRBV3-2,CASSHGTSSQETQYF,TGTGCCAGCAGCCACGGGACTAGCTCTCAAGAGACCCAGTACTTC
TRBD2,-,TRBJ2-1,TRBV6-2/TRBV6-3,CASSSTSGIYNEQFF,TGTGCCAGCAGTTCGACTAGCGGGATCTACAATGAGCAGTTCTTC
TRBD2,-,TRBJ2-2,TRBV28,CASRAGTSGPWGTGELFF,TGTGCCAGCAGGGCCGGGACTAGCGGGCCGTGGGGCACCGGGGAGCTGTTTTTT
-,-,TRBJ1-5,TRBV10-3,CAISPGTSGDQPQHF,TGTGCCATAAGTCCCGGGACAAGTGGTGATCAGCCCCAGCATTTT
-,-,TRBJ2-1,TRBV6-5,CASGTTANNEQFF,TGTGCCAGCGGAACGACAGCGAACAATGAGCAGTTCTTC
TRBD1,-,TRBJ1-3,TRBV18,CASQGQAGNTIYF,TGTGCCAGCCAGGGACAGGCTGGAAACACCATATATTTT
-,-,TRBJ2-3,TRBV28,CASSLFETTLPPSTDTQYF,TGTGCCAGCAGTTTATTCGAGACTACTCTACCCCCTAGCACAGATACGCAGTATTTT
-,-,TRBJ1-2,TRBV18,CASSPGHNYGYTF,TGTGCCAGCTCACCAGGACATAACTATGGCTACACCTTC
TRBD2,-,TRBJ2-7,TRBV9,CASSVGPGRTYEQYF,TGTGCCAGCAGCGTAGGACCCGGGAGGACCTACGAGCAGTACTTC